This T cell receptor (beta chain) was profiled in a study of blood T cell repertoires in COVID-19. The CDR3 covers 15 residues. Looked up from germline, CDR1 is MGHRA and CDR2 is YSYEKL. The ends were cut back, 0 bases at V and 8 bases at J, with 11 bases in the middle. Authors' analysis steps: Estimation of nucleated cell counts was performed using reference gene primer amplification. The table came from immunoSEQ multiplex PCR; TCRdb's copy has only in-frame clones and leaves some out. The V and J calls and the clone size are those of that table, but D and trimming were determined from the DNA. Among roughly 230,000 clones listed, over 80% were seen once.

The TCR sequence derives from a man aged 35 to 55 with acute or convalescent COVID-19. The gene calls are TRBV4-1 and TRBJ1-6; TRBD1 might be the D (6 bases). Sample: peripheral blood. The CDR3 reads CASSQEGTRYSPLHF. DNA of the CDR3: TGCGCCAGCAGCCAAGAAGGGACACGGTATTCACCCCTCCACTTT.